Listed below are T cell receptor beta chains from one sample, sequenced in a study of blood T cell repertoires in COVID-19. Sequencing used immunoSEQ multiplex PCR; TCRdb keeps in-frame clones, though not all of them. The sample carries approximately 260,000 clones, around 83% recorded once. Sequenced: PBMCs or T cells enriched from blood (not recorded which). The source is a woman between 45 and 65 years old who had been exposed to COVID-19. CDR3s include the opening cysteine and the closing phenylalanine or tryptophan. The D gene is left open where the match is weak. Clone size is not always given. Where it is, it says once, few, many or a class for expanded clones.

J: TRBJ1-5; V: TRBV7-8; size: NA; D: NA; CDR3: CASSLDRTLNQPQHF; DNA: TGTGCCAGCAGCCTCGACAGGACCCTGAATCAGCCCCAGCATTTT
J: TRBJ2-1; V: TRBV6-5; size: NA; D: NA; CDR3: CASSYGQGDEQFF; DNA: TGTGCCAGCAGTTACGGGCAGGGTGATGAGCAGTTCTTC
J: TRBJ1-2; V: TRBV5-4; size: NA; D: TRBD1; CDR3: CASSSGQGEADF; DNA: TGTGCCAGCAGCTCGGGACAGGGCGAGGCAGACTTC
J: TRBJ1-3; V: TRBV7-8; size: NA; D: TRBD1; CDR3: CASSFGTGTGNTIYF; DNA: TGTGCCAGCAGCTTTGGGACAGGCACTGGAAACACCATATATTTT
J: TRBJ1-1; V: TRBV5-1; size: NA; D: TRBD1; CDR3: CASSRDRGGDTEAFF; DNA: TGCGCCAGCAGCCGGGACAGGGGAGGGGACACTGAAGCTTTCTTT
J: TRBJ1-4; V: TRBV28; size: NA; D: NA; CDR3: CASSAGGDRNEKLFF; DNA: TGTGCCAGCAGTGCGGGAGGGGACCGAAATGAAAAACTGTTTTTT
J: TRBJ1-1; V: TRBV12-3/TRBV12-4; size: NA; D: NA; CDR3: CASSLGYAGGAFF; DNA: TGTGCCAGCAGTTTAGGGTACGCGGGAGGGGCTTTCTTT
J: TRBJ1-3; V: TRBV3-1/TRBV3-2; size: few; D: NA; CDR3: CASSLRPRPLVNTIYF; DNA: TGTGCCAGCAGCCTTAGACCCAGGCCCCTTGTAAACACCATATATTTT
J: TRBJ2-3; V: TRBV5-6; size: NA; D: TRBD1; CDR3: CASSLTGGATDTQYF; DNA: TGTGCCAGCAGCTTGACAGGGGGAGCCACAGATACGCAGTATTTT
J: TRBJ1-1; V: TRBV29-1; size: NA; D: TRBD1; CDR3: CSDIGQGAAEAFF; DNA: TGCAGCGACATAGGACAGGGTGCCGCTGAAGCTTTCTTT
J: TRBJ2-1; V: TRBV11-3; size: few; D: TRBD2; CDR3: CASSLDGGGNEQFF; DNA: TGTGCCAGCAGCTTAGATGGGGGGGGCAATGAGCAGTTCTTC
J: TRBJ1-2; V: TRBV11-2; size: NA; D: NA; CDR3: CASSLRGVGEGYTF; DNA: TGTGCCAGCAGCTTACGCGGCGTCGGGGAAGGCTACACCTTC
J: TRBJ1-3; V: TRBV10-3; size: NA; D: NA; CDR3: CAISEERFSGNTIYF; DNA: TGTGCCATCAGTGAGGAGAGGTTCTCTGGAAACACCATATATTTT
J: TRBJ1-2; V: TRBV12-3/TRBV12-4; size: NA; D: NA; CDR3: CASTPPPVNSYTF; DNA: TGTGCCAGCACCCCCCCACCGGTTAATAGCTACACCTTC
J: TRBJ1-3; V: TRBV15; size: NA; D: NA; CDR3: CATSRDWGTGSGNTIYF; DNA: TGTGCCACCAGCAGAGATTGGGGAACAGGGTCTGGAAACACCATATATTTT
J: TRBJ2-5; V: TRBV24-1; size: once; D: NA; CDR3: CATSDWAGTQYF; DNA: TGTGCCACCAGTGATTGGGCAGGGACCCAGTACTTC
J: TRBJ1-6; V: TRBV19; size: NA; D: TRBD1; CDR3: CASSTRPGQGGSPLHF; DNA: TGTGCCAGTAGTACGCGTCCGGGACAGGGAGGTTCACCCCTCCACTTT
J: TRBJ2-3; V: TRBV6-5; size: NA; D: TRBD1; CDR3: CASSRTGGDTQYF; DNA: TGTGCCAGCAGTCGGACAGGGGGGGATACGCAGTATTTT
J: TRBJ1-3; V: TRBV12-3/TRBV12-4; size: once; D: NA; CDR3: CASSFSRGNTIYF; DNA: TGTGCCAGCAGTTTCAGTCGTGGAAACACCATATATTTT
J: TRBJ1-4; V: TRBV7-9; size: NA; D: TRBD1; CDR3: CASSPGGDRPAKLFF; DNA: TGTGCCAGCAGCCCAGGGGGGGACAGGCCGGCAAAACTGTTTTTT
J: TRBJ1-6; V: TRBV5-1; size: NA; D: TRBD1; CDR3: CASRNVRQGNNSPLHF; DNA: TGCGCCAGCAGGAATGTTCGACAGGGAAATAATTCACCCCTCCACTTT
J: TRBJ2-6; V: TRBV6-2/TRBV6-3; size: few; D: NA; CDR3: CASSYLTGAGANVLTF; DNA: TGTGCCAGCAGTTACCTTACAGGAGCTGGGGCCAACGTCCTGACTTTC
J: TRBJ2-2; V: TRBV19; size: NA; D: NA; CDR3: CASKRTENTGELFF; DNA: TGTGCCAGTAAAAGGACAGAGAACACCGGGGAGCTGTTTTTT
J: TRBJ1-5; V: TRBV28; size: NA; D: NA; CDR3: CASSLAGNGNQPQHF; DNA: TGTGCCAGCAGTTTAGCGGGGAACGGGAATCAGCCCCAGCATTTT
J: TRBJ1-1; V: TRBV6-5; size: NA; D: NA; CDR3: CASRNQRGAMEAFF; DNA: TGTGCCAGCAGAAACCAACGGGGGGCGATGGAGGCTTTCTTT
J: TRBJ2-2; V: TRBV10-3; size: NA; D: TRBD2; CDR3: CASAGGTSPGELFF; DNA: TGTGCCTCCGCGGGGGGAACCTCACCCGGGGAGCTGTTTTTT
J: TRBJ2-6; V: TRBV21-1; size: few; D: NA; CDR3: CASSKSSGQGWEGANVLTF; DNA: TGTGCCAGCAGCAAATCGTCGGGACAGGGTTGGGAAGGGGCCAACGTCCTGACTTTC
J: TRBJ2-2; V: TRBV6-5; size: NA; D: TRBD2; CDR3: CASSPTSGSTGELFF; DNA: TGTGCCAGCAGCCCGACTAGCGGCTCCACCGGGGAGCTGTTTTTT
J: TRBJ1-1; V: TRBV4-3; size: few; D: NA; CDR3: CASSQGLTGSGNTEAFF; DNA: TGCGCCAGCAGCCAAGGTTTAACAGGGAGTGGGAACACTGAAGCTTTCTTT
J: TRBJ1-1; V: TRBV11-2; size: NA; D: NA; CDR3: CASSPEYRANTEAFF; DNA: TGTGCCAGCAGCCCCGAGTACAGGGCCAACACTGAAGCTTTCTTT
J: TRBJ2-1; V: TRBV3-1/TRBV3-2; size: NA; D: NA; CDR3: CASSQAHRNNEQFF; DNA: TGTGCCAGCAGCCAAGCCCACAGGAACAATGAGCAGTTCTTC
J: TRBJ1-1; V: TRBV18; size: NA; D: NA; CDR3: CASSGGNTEAFF; DNA: TGTGCCAGCTCAGGAGGGAACACTGAAGCTTTCTTT
J: TRBJ1-4; V: TRBV7-9; size: NA; D: NA; CDR3: CASSRGSGLKEKLFF; DNA: TGTGCCAGCAGCCGGGGGTCTGGGCTGAAGGAAAAACTGTTTTTT
J: TRBJ2-7; V: TRBV18; size: NA; D: TRBD1; CDR3: CASSRRDRGRDEQYF; DNA: TGTGCCAGCTCACGCCGGGACAGGGGGCGCGACGAGCAGTACTTC
J: TRBJ2-3; V: TRBV19; size: once; D: TRBD1; CDR3: CASSPDRGGDTQYF; DNA: TGTGCCAGTAGCCCAGACAGGGGGGGAGATACGCAGTATTTT
J: TRBJ1-2; V: TRBV18; size: NA; D: NA; CDR3: CASSPQASNYGYTF; DNA: TGTGCCAGCTCTCCCCAGGCCAGTAACTATGGCTACACCTTC
J: TRBJ2-2; V: TRBV5-4; size: NA; D: NA; CDR3: CASSLVQGVPGELFF; DNA: TGTGCCAGCAGCTTGGTACAGGGAGTGCCCGGGGAGCTGTTTTTT
J: TRBJ2-1; V: TRBV19; size: NA; D: NA; CDR3: CASSMSVGAPYNEQFF; DNA: TGTGCCAGTAGTATGTCGGTAGGGGCCCCCTACAATGAGCAGTTCTTC
J: TRBJ1-2; V: TRBV12-3/TRBV12-4; size: NA; D: TRBD1; CDR3: CASSLHRGRYTF; DNA: TGTGCCAGCAGTCTCCACAGGGGACGCTACACCTTC
J: TRBJ2-3; V: TRBV5-1; size: NA; D: NA; CDR3: CASSPGRADTQYF; DNA: TGCGCCAGCAGCCCTGGGAGAGCAGATACGCAGTATTTT
J: TRBJ2-4; V: TRBV7-9; size: NA; D: NA; CDR3: CASRGGPGNF; DNA: TGTGCCAGCAGGGGTGGCCCCGGGAACTTC
J: TRBJ2-2; V: TRBV7-3; size: NA; D: NA; CDR3: CASSLRPAGGRTGELFF; DNA: TGTGCCAGCAGCTTACGACCGGCAGGTGGAAGGACCGGGGAGCTGTTTTTT
J: TRBJ2-1; V: TRBV5-1; size: NA; D: NA; CDR3: CASSLEGVGGEQFF; DNA: TGCGCCAGCAGCTTAGAAGGGGTAGGAGGGGAGCAGTTCTTC
J: TRBJ2-7; V: TRBV7-8; size: NA; D: NA; CDR3: CASSPRRGWQNEQYF; DNA: TGTGCCAGCAGCCCCCGCCGCGGGTGGCAGAACGAGCAGTACTTC
J: TRBJ2-5; V: TRBV19; size: NA; D: NA; CDR3: CASRGDRPQETQYF; DNA: TGTGCCAGTAGGGGCGACAGGCCTCAAGAGACCCAGTACTTC
J: TRBJ1-1; V: TRBV7-6; size: once; D: TRBD1; CDR3: CASSLAQGGNTEAFF; DNA: TGTGCCAGCAGCTTAGCGCAGGGGGGGAACACTGAAGCTTTCTTT
J: TRBJ2-5; V: TRBV24-1; size: few; D: TRBD1; CDR3: CATGDSALETQYF; DNA: TGTGCCACCGGGGACAGTGCCCTAGAGACCCAGTACTTC
J: TRBJ2-2; V: TRBV9; size: once; D: NA; CDR3: CASSLGTGSRRNTGELFF; DNA: TGTGCCAGCAGCTTAGGAACTGGGAGCAGGCGGAACACCGGGGAGCTGTTTTTT
J: TRBJ1-2; V: TRBV6-5; size: NA; D: TRBD1; CDR3: CASSYRGTGVRGYTF; DNA: TGTGCCAGCAGTTATAGGGGGACAGGGGTGCGGGGCTACACCTTC